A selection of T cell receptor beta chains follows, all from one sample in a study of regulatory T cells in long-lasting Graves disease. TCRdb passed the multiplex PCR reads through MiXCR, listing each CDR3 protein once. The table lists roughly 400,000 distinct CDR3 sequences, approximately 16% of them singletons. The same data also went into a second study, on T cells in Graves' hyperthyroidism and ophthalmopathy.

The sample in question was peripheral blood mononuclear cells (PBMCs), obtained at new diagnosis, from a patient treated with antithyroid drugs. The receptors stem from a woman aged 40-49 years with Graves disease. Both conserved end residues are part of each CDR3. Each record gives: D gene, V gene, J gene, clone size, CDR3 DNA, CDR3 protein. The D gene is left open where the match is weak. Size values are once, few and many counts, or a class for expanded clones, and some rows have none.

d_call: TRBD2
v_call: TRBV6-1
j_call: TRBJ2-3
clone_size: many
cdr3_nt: TGTGCCACCGGGTCCAGCGGGAGGCTCACAGATACGCAGTATTTT
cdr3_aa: CATGSSGRLTDTQYF

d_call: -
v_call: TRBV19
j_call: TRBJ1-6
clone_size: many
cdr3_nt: TGTGCCAGTAGTACCCGGACGGGCTATAATTCACCCCTCCACTTT
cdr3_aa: CASSTRTGYNSPLHF

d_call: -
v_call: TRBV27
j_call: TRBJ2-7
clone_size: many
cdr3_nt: TGTGCCAGCAGTTTGAATAACGGGGACGAGCAGTACTTC
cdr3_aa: CASSLNNGDEQYF

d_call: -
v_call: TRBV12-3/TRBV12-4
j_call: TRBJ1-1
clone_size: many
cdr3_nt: TGTGCCAGCAGCCGGGGCACTGAAGCTTTCTTT
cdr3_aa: CASSRGTEAFF

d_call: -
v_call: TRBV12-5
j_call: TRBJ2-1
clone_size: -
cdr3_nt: TGTGCTAGTGGTTTGTCCCAATACAATGAGCAGTTCTTC
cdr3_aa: CASGLSQYNEQFF

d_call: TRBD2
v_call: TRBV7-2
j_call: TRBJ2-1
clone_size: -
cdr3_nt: TGTGCCAGCAGCCCTTGGACTAGCGGGAGAAATGAGCAGTTCTTC
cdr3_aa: CASSPWTSGRNEQFF

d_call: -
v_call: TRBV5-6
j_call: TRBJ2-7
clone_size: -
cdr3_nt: TGTGCCAGCAGCTTGCCCAGGGAAAGTTCCTACGAGCAGTACTTC
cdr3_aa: CASSLPRESSYEQYF

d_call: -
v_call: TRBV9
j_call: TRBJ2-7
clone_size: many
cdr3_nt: TGTGCCAGCAGCCCCCCCTTCTACGAGCAGTACTTC
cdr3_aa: CASSPPFYEQYF

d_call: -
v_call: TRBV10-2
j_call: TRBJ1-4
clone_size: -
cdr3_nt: TGCGCCAGCAGTTCAGGCTCCGGGGGCGAAAAACTGTTTTTT
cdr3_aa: CASSSGSGGEKLFF

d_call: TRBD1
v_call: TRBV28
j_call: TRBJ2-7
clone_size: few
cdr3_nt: TGTGCCAGCAGACTAGACCACAGGGGAAGAACCTACGAGCAGTACTTC
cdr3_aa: CASRLDHRGRTYEQYF

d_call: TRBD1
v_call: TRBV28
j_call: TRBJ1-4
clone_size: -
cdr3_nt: TGTGCCAGCAGTATAGGGACAGGGGGTCGGGAAAAACTGTTTTTT
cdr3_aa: CASSIGTGGREKLFF

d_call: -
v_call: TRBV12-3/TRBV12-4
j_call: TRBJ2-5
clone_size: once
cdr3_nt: TGTGCCAGCAGTCCAGACTTGTTGGAGACCCAGTACTTC
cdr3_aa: CASSPDLLETQYF

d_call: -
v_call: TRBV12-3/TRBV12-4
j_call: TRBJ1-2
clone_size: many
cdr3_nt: TGTGCCAGCAGTGATGGTGTCGAAGACTATGGCTACACCTTC
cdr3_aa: CASSDGVEDYGYTF

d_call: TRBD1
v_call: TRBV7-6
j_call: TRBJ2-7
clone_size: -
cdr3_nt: TGTGCCAGCAGCGAAGGACAGGGACTCTCCTACGAGCAGTACTTC
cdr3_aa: CASSEGQGLSYEQYF

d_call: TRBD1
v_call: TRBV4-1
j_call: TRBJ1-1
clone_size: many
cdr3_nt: TGCGCCAGCAGCCGGGACAGGGCGTACACTGAAGCTTTCTTT
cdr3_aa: CASSRDRAYTEAFF

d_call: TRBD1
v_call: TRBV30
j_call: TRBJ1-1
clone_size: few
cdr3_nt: TGTGCCTGGAGTGAACAGGGGGCCACTGAAGCTTTCTTT
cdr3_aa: CAWSEQGATEAFF

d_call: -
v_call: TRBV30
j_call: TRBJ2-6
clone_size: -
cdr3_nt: TGTGCCTGGAGTGTGGGGGGGGCCAACGTCCTGACTTTC
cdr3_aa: CAWSVGGANVLTF

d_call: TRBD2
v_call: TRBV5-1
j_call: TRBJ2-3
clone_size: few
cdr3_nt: TGCGCCAGCAGCCCGGCCCGGGCGGGGGATCCCACAGATACGCAGTATTTT
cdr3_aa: CASSPARAGDPTDTQYF

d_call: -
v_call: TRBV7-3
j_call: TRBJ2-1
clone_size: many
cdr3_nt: TGTGCCAGCAGCTTCTACGGGAGTGACAATGAGCAGTTCTTC
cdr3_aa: CASSFYGSDNEQFF

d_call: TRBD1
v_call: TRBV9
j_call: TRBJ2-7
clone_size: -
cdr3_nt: TGTGCCAGCAGCCTCCGGGACAGGGTTTCCGAGCAGTACTTC
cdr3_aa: CASSLRDRVSEQYF

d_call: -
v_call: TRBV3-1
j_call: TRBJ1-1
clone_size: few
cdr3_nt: TGTGCCAGCAGGGAGTTTATGGCTTTCTTT
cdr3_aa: CASREFMAFF

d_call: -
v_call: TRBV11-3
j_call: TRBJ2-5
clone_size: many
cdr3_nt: TGTGCCAGCAGCTTAGATCGCCTCCTAGGAGGAGAGACCCAGTACTTC
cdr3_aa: CASSLDRLLGGETQYF

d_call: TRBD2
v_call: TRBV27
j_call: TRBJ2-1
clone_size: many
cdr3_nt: TGTGCCAGCAGTCTTAGGGGACTAGCGGGAGGCTGGGCCCCCAATGAGCAGTTCTTC
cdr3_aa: CASSLRGLAGGWAPNEQFF

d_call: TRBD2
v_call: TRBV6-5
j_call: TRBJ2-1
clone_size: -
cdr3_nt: TGTGCCAGCAGTTACTCGAGGACTAGCGGATACAATGAGCAGTTCTTC
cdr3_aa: CASSYSRTSGYNEQFF

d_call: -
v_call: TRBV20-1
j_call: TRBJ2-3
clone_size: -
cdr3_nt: TGCAGTGCTAGAGATGGAAGAGGTACAACAGATACGCAGTATTTT
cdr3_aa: CSARDGRGTTDTQYF

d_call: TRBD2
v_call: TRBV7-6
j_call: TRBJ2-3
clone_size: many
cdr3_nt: TGTGCCAGCAGCTTTAATGGCGGGAGGGTCACAGATACGCAGTATTTT
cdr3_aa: CASSFNGGRVTDTQYF

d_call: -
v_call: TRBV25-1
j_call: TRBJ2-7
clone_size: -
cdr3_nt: TGTGCCAGCAGTGAGTCCCCTAATAACTACGAGCAGTACTTC
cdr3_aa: CASSESPNNYEQYF

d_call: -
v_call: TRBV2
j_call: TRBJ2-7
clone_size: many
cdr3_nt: TGTGCCAGCAGTTTGAGGCTCTCCACCTACGAGCAGTACTTC
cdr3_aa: CASSLRLSTYEQYF